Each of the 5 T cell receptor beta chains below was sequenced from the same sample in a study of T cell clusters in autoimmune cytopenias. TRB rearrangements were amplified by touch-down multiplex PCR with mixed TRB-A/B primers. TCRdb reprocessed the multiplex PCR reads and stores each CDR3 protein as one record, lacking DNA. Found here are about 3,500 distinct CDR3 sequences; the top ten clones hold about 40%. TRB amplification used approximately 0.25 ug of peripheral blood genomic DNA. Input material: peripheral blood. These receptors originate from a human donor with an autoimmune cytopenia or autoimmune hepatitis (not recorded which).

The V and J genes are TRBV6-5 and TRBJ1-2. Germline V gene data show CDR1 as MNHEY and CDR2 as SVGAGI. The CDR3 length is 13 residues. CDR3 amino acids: CASRGSSNYGYTF.

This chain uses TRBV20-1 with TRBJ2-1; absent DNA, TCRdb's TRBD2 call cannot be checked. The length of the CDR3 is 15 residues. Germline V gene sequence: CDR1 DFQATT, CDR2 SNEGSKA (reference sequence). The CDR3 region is CSARKAGGPYNEQFF.

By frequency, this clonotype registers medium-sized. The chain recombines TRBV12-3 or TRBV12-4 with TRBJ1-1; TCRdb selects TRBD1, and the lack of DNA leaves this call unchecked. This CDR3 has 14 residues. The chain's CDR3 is CASSFSGGNTEAFF.

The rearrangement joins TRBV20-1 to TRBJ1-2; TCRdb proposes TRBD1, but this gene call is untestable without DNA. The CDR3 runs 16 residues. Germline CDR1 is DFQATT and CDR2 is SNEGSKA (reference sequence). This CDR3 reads CSARDPTPRTIYGYTF.

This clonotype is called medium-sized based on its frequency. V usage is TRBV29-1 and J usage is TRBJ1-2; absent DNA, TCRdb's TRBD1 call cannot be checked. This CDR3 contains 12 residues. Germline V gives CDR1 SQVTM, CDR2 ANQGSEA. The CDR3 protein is CSGTTGSYGYTF.